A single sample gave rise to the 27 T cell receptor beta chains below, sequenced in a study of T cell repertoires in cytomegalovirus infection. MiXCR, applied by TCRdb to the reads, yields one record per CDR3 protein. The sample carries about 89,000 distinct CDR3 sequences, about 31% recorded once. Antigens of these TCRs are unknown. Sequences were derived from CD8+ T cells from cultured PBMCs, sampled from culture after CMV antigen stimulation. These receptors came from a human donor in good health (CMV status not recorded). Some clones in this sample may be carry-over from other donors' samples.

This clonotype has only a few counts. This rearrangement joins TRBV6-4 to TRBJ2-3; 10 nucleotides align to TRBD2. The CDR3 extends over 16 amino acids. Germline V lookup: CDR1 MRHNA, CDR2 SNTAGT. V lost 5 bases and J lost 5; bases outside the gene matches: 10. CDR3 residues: CASSSLAGGRVDTQYF. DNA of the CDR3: TGTGCCAGCAGTTCATTAGCGGGGGGCCGTGTAGATACGCAGTATTTT.

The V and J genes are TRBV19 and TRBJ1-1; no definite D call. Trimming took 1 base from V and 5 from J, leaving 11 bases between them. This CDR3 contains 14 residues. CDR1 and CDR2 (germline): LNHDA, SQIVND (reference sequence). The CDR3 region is CASSIVGGLTEAFF. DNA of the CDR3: TGTGCCAGTAGTATAGTTGGAGGGTTAACTGAAGCTTTCTTT.

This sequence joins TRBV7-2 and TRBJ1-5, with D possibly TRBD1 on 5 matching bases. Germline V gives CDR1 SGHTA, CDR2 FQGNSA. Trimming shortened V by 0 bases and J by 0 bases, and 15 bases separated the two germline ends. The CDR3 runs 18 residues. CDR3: CASSLAGDGFYSNQPQHF. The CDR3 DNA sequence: TGTGCCAGCAGCTTAGCGGGGGACGGATTTTATAGCAATCAGCCCCAGCATTTT.

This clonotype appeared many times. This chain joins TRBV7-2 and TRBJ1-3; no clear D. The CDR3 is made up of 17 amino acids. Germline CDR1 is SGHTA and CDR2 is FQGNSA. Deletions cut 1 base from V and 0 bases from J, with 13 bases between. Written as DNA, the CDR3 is TGTGCCAGCAGCTTAGTAACGACTCCGAGCTCTGGAAACACCATATATTTT. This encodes CASSLVTTPSSGNTIYF.

The CDR3 sequence: CASTSVFGHEQFF. The CDR3 DNA follows: TGTGCCAGTACCAGTGTCTTCGGCCATGAGCAGTTCTTC. The chain has TRBV19 and TRBJ2-1, with no clear D. Germline V gene sequence: CDR1 LNHDA, CDR2 SQIVND (reference sequence). The CDR3 covers 13 residues. Trimming took 7 bases from V and 8 from J, leaving 15 bases between them.

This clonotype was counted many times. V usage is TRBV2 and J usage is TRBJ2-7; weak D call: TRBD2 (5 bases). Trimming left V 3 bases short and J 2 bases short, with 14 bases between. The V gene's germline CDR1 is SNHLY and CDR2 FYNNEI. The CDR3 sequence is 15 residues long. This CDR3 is CASSDEDGLPYEQYF. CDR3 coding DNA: TGTGCCAGCAGTGATGAAGACGGACTTCCCTACGAGCAGTACTTC.

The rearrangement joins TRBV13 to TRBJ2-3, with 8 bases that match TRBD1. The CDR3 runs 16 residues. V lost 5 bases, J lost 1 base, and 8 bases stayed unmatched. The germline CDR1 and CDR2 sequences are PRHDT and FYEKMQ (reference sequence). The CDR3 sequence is CASSQGAHGRTDTQYF. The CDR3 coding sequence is TGTGCCAGCAGCCAGGGGGCTCACGGGCGCACAGATACGCAGTATTTT. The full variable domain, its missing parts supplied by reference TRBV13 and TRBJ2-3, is AAGVIQSPRHLIKEKRETATLKCYPIPRHDTVYWYQQGPGQDPQFLISFYEKMQSDKGSIPDRFSAQQFSDYHSELNMSSLELGDSALYFCASSQGAHGRTDTQYFGPGTRLTVL.

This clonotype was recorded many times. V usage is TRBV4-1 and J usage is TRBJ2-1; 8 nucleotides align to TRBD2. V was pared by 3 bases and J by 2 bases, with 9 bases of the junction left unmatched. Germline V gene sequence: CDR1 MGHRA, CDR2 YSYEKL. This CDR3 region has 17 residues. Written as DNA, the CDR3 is TGCGCCAGCAGCCAGGTCGGGTCGGGACTAGCCTACAATGAGCAGTTCTTC. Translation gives CASSQVGSGLAYNEQFF.

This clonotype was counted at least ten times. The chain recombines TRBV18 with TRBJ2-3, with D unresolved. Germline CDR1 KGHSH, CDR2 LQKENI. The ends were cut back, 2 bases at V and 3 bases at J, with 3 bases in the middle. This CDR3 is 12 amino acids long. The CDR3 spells CASSPETDTQYF. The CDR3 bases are TGTGCCAGCTCACCAGAGACAGATACGCAGTATTTT.

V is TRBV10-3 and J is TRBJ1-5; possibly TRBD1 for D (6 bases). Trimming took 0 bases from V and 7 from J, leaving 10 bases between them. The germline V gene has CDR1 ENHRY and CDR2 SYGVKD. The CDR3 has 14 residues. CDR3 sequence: CAISESNRDQPQHF. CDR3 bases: TGTGCCATCAGTGAGTCGAACAGGGACCAGCCCCAGCATTTT.

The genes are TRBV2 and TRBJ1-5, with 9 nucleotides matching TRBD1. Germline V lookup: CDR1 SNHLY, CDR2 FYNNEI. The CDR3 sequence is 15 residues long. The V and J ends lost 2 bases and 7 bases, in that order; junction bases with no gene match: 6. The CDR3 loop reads CASSEWGQGFQPQHF. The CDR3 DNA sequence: TGTGCCAGCAGTGAATGGGGACAGGGTTTCCAGCCCCAGCATTTT. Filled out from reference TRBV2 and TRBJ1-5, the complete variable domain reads EPEVTQTPSHQVTQMGQEVILRCVPISNHLYFYWYRQILGQKVEFLVSFYNNEISEKSEIFDDQFSVERPDGSNFTLKIRSTKLEDSAMYFCASSEWGQGFQPQHFGDGTRLSIL.

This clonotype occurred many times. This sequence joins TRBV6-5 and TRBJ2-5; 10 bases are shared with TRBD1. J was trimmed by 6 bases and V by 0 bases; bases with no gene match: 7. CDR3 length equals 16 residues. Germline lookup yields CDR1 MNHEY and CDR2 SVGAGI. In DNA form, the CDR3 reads TGTGCCAGCAGTTACTCGGGACAGGGGCTAGAAAAGACCCAGTACTTC. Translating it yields CASSYSGQGLEKTQYF.

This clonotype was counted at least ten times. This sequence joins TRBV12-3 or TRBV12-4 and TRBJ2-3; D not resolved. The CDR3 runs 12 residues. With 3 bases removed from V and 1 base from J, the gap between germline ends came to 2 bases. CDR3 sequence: CASSFGTDTQYF. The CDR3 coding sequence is TGTGCCAGCAGTTTCGGCACAGATACGCAGTATTTT.

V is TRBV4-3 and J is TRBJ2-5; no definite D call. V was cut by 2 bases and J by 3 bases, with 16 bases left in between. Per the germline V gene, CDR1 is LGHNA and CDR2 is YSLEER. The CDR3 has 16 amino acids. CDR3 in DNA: TGCGCCAGCAGCCAACAATTTAGCAATTCGGAAGAGACCCAGTACTTC. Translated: CASSQQFSNSEETQYF.

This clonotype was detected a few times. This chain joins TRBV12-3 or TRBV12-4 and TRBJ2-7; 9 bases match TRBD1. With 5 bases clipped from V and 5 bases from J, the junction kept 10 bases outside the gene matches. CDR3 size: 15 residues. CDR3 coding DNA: TGTGCCAGCAGTATCACAGGGGGCCAAGTCAACGAGCAGTACTTC. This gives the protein CASSITGGQVNEQYF.

CDR3 loop: CASSLSWGNNEKLFF. DNA of the CDR3: TGTGCCAGCAGTTTATCGTGGGGGAACAATGAAAAACTGTTTTTT. The genes are TRBV27 and TRBJ1-4; D might be TRBD1 (5 bases). The CDR3 has 15 residues. The V gene lost 0 bases and the J gene lost 5 bases, with 10 bases spanning the gap. Germline V gives CDR1 MNHEY, CDR2 SMNVEV (reference sequence).

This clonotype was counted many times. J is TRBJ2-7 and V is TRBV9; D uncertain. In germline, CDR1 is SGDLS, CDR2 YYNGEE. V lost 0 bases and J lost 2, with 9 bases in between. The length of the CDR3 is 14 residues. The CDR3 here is CASSVGGNPYEQYF. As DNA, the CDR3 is TGTGCCAGCAGCGTAGGAGGTAACCCCTACGAGCAGTACTTC.

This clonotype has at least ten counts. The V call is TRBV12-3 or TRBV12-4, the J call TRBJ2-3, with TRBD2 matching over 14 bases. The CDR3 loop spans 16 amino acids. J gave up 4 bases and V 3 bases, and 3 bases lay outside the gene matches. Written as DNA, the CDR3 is TGTGCCAGCAGTTTCCCGACTAGCGGGGGGGCAGATACGCAGTATTTT. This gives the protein CASSFPTSGGADTQYF.

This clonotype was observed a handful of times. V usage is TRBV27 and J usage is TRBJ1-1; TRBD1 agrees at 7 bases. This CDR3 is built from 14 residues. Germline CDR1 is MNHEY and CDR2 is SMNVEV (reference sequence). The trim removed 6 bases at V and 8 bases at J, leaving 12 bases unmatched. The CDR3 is CASSFGQGGWEAFF. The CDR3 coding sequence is TGTGCCAGCAGCTTCGGCCAGGGGGGGTGGGAAGCTTTCTTT.

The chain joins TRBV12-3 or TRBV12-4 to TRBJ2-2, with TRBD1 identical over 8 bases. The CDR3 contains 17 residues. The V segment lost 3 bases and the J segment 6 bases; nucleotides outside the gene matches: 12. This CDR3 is CASSFYLADRVAGELFF. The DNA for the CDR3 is TGTGCCAGCAGTTTTTATCTGGCGGACAGGGTTGCCGGGGAGCTGTTTTTT.

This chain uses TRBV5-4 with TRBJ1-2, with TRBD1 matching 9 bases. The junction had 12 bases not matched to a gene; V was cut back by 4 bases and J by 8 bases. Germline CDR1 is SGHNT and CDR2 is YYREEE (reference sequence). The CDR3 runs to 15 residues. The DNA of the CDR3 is TGTGCCAGCAGCGGGGGGGACAGGGATGCAAAAGGCTACACCTTC. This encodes CASSGGDRDAKGYTF.

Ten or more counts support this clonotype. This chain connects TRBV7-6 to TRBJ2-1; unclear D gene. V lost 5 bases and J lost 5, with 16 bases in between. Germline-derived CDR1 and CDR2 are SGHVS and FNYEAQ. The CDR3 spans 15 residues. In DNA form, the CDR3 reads TGTGCCAGCAGCCCGCGCTGGGTAAGCGACAATGAGCAGTTCTTC. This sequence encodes CASSPRWVSDNEQFF.

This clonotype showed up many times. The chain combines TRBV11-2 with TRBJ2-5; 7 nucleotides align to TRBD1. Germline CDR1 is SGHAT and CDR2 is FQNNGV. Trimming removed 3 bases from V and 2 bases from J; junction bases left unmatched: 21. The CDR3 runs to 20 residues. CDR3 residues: CASSLTARGGHSISQETQYF. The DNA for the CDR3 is TGTGCCAGCAGCTTGACTGCGAGAGGGGGCCATAGTATATCACAAGAGACCCAGTACTTC.

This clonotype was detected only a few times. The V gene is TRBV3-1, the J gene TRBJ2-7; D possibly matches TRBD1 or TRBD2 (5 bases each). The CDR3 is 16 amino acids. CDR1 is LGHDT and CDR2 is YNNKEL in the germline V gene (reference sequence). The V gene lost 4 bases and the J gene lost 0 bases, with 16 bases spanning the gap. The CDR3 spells CASSPRDLGDSYEQYF. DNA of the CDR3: TGTGCCAGCAGCCCCCGGGACCTTGGGGACTCCTACGAGCAGTACTTC.

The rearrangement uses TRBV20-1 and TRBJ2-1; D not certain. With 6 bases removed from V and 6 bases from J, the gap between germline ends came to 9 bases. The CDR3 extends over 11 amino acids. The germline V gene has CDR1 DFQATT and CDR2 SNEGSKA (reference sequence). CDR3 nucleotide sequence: TGCAGTGCAAACAGAGGCAATGAGCAGTTCTTC. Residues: CSANRGNEQFF.

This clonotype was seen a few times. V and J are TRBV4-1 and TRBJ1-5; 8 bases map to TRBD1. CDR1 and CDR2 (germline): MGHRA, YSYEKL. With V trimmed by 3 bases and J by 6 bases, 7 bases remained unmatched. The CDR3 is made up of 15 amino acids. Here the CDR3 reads CASSHSTGVGQPQHF. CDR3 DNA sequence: TGCGCCAGCAGCCACTCGACAGGGGTTGGTCAGCCCCAGCATTTT.

CDR3 amino acids: CASSPSLGNTIYF. The CDR3 DNA follows: TGTGCCAGCAGCCCTTCTCTTGGGAACACCATATATTTT. V is TRBV7-6 and J is TRBJ1-3, with D hard to call. The germline V gene encodes CDR1 SGHVS and CDR2 FNYEAQ. The V end lost 5 bases, the J end lost 7 bases, and 12 bases lay between the germline ends. The CDR3 extends over 13 amino acids.